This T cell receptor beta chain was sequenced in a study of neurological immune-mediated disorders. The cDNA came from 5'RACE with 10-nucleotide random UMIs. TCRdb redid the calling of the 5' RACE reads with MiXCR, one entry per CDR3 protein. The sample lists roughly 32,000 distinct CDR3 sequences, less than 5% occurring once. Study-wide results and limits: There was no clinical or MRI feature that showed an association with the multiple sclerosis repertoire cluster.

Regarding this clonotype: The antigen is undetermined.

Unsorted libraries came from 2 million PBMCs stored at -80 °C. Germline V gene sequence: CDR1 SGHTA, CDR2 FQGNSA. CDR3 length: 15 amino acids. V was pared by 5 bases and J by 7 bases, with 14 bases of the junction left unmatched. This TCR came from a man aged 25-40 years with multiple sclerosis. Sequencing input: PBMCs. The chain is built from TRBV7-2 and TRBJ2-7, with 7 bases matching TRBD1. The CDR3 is CASSPQLAGGGEQYF. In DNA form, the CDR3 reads TGTGCCAGCAGCCCCCAGTTGGCAGGGGGTGGTGAGCAGTACTTC. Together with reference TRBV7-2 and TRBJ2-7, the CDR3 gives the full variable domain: GAGVSQSPSNKVTEKGKDVELRCDPISGHTALYWYRQSLGQGLEFLIYFQGNSAPDKSGLPSDRFSAERTGGSVSTLTIQRTQQEDSAVYLCASSPQLAGGGEQYFGPGTRLTVT.